These 27 T cell receptor beta chains came from one sample sequenced in a study of T cell responses to AZD1222 COVID-19 vaccine. The protocol was immunoSEQ multiplex PCR, while the TCRdb copy is restricted to in-frame clones and leaves out a portion. This sample has approximately 150,000 clones, with 75% to 90% found just once. The sequenced sample was peripheral blood, obtained 28 days after the second AZD1222 dose. Receptor source: an adult who received the AZD1222 COVID-19 vaccine.

Here the CDR3 reads CASSEWQGGIAKNIQYF. The CDR3 DNA follows: TGCGCCAGCAGTGAGTGGCAGGGTGGAATTGCCAAAAACATTCAGTACTTC. This chain connects TRBV10-2 to TRBJ2-4, with TRBD1 as a possible D gene (5 bases). Germline CDR1 is WSHSY and CDR2 is SAAADI. The CDR3 runs to 17 residues. Trimming removed 1 base at V and 1 base at J, with 14 bases between.

This clone was counted a few times. This sequence joins TRBV2 and TRBJ1-4; the D gene is possibly TRBD1 (6 bases). Germline assignment: CDR1 SNHLY and CDR2 FYNNEI. V was clipped by 4 bases and J by 8 bases, with 11 bases between them. The CDR3 extends over 13 amino acids. The CDR3 spells CASSGQVAEKLFF. The DNA for the CDR3 is TGTGCCAGCAGTGGACAGGTTGCGGAAAAACTGTTTTTT.

This chain links TRBV3-1 (or the pseudogene TRBV3-2) with TRBJ2-5, with D unresolved. The V and J ends lost 3 bases and 5 bases respectively, with 16 bases between them. CDR1 and CDR2 from the germline V gene are LGHDT and YNNKEL (reference sequence). The CDR3 loop spans 15 amino acids. The CDR3 DNA sequence: TGTGCCAGCAGCCAGAGAGCAGGAGAGGTTGAGACCCAGTACTTC. Translating it yields CASSQRAGEVETQYF.

The CDR3 spells CASSSSGIPYEQYF. CDR3 in DNA: TGTGCCAGCAGCAGTAGCGGAATCCCCTACGAGCAGTACTTC. The gene calls are TRBV28 and TRBJ2-7; possible D gene TRBD2, 6 bases. The V and J ends lost 6 bases and 2 bases respectively, with 14 bases between them. The CDR3 runs to 14 residues. CDR1 MDHEN and CDR2 SYDVKM come from the germline V gene.

The chain is built from TRBV28 and TRBJ1-1; D ambiguous. CDR3 size: 12 residues. Germline V gene sequence: CDR1 MDHEN, CDR2 SYDVKM. Trimming removed 3 bases from V and 0 bases from J, with 2 bases in between. The CDR3: CASSFMNTEAFF. Here the CDR3 DNA reads TGTGCCAGCAGTTTTATGAACACTGAAGCTTTCTTT.

The rearrangement uses TRBV4-1 and TRBJ1-1; possible D gene TRBD1, 5 bases. Germline lookup yields CDR1 MGHRA and CDR2 YSYEKL. Deletions cut 3 bases from V and 0 bases from J, with 11 bases between. There are 15 residues in the CDR3. The DNA of the CDR3 is TGCGCCAGCAGCCATGCCGGGACGGTGAACACTGAAGCTTTCTTT. Protein product: CASSHAGTVNTEAFF.

The rearrangement links TRBV9 to TRBJ2-3, with D perhaps matching TRBD1 (5 bases). Trimming shortened V by 3 bases and J by 3 bases, and 14 bases separated the two germline ends. CDR3 length: 15 residues. Germline loops: CDR1 SGDLS, CDR2 YYNGEE. CDR3 DNA: TGTGCCAGCAGCGGAGGTCGGCAGGGAACAGATACGCAGTATTTT. As protein: CASSGGRQGTDTQYF. Using reference TRBV9 and TRBJ2-3 for the parts outside the CDR3, the full variable domain is DSGVTQTPKHLITATGQRVTLRCSPRSGDLSVYWYQQSLDQGLQFLIQYYNGEERAKGNILERFSAQQFPDLHSELNLSSLELGDSALYFCASSGGRQGTDTQYFGPGTRLTVL.

V usage is TRBV3-1 (or the pseudogene TRBV3-2) and J usage is TRBJ1-6; D remains ambiguous. The V end lost 1 base, the J end lost 8 bases, and 9 bases lay between the germline ends. This CDR3 has 14 amino acids. Germline V gene sequence: CDR1 LGHDT, CDR2 YNNKEL (reference sequence). The CDR3 nucleotides read TGTGCCAGCAGCCAAGCGGATGTGGATTCACCCCTCCACTTT. Its translation is CASSQADVDSPLHF.

This clone was observed once. CDR3 in amino acids: CATSDAGYYGYTF. In nucleotides, the CDR3 is TGTGCCACCAGTGATGCCGGATACTATGGCTACACCTTC. The V call is TRBV24-1, the J call TRBJ1-2; no definite D call. V was shortened by 3 bases and J by 3 bases, with 7 bases between the two germline ends. This CDR3 region has 13 residues. Germline V gives CDR1 KGHDR, CDR2 SFDVKD.

CDR3 region: CASSVGQGVNQPQHF. The CDR3 nucleotides read TGTGCCAGCAGTGTAGGACAGGGGGTCAATCAGCCCCAGCATTTT. The chain employs TRBV2 and TRBJ1-5; 10 bases match TRBD1. Germline-derived CDR1 and CDR2 are SNHLY and FYNNEI. The CDR3 extends over 15 amino acids. J was trimmed by 3 bases and V by 4 bases; bases with no gene match: 3. Full variable domain (outside the CDR3, taken from reference TRBV2 and TRBJ1-5): EPEVTQTPSHQVTQMGQEVILRCVPISNHLYFYWYRQILGQKVEFLVSFYNNEISEKSEIFDDQFSVERPDGSNFTLKIRSTKLEDSAMYFCASSVGQGVNQPQHFGDGTRLSIL.

The chain couples TRBV5-1 to TRBJ2-1; no clear D. Deletions cut 0 bases from V and 7 bases from J, with 11 bases between. The germline CDR1 and CDR2 sequences are SGHRS and YFSETQ. The CDR3 is made up of 14 amino acids. The CDR3 bases are TGCGCCAGCAGCTTGGACCCGTCCCGGAATGAGCAGTTCTTC. Amino acids: CASSLDPSRNEQFF.

The rearrangement links TRBV5-1 to TRBJ2-1, with D maybe TRBD2 (5 bases). V gave up 0 bases and J gave up 2 bases, with 9 bases separating them. This CDR3 contains 15 residues. CDR1 SGHRS and CDR2 YFSETQ come from the germline V gene. CDR3 region: CASSLGPGTYNEQFF. The DNA of the CDR3 is TGCGCCAGCAGCTTGGGGCCGGGGACCTACAATGAGCAGTTCTTC. Using reference TRBV5-1 and TRBJ2-1 for the parts outside the CDR3, the full variable domain is KAGVTQTPRYLIKTRGQQVTLSCSPISGHRSVSWYQQTPGQGLQFLFEYFSETQRNKGNFPGRFSGRQFSNSRSEMNVSTLELGDSALYLCASSLGPGTYNEQFFGPGTRLTVL.

The chain employs TRBV28 and TRBJ2-2; D call uncertain. The CDR3 has 12 residues. Germline lookup yields CDR1 MDHEN and CDR2 SYDVKM. The germline V and J ends were trimmed by 6 bases and 5 bases, with 7 bases remaining between them. This CDR3 reads CASSLGTGELFF. CDR3 DNA: TGTGCCAGCAGCCTTGGAACCGGGGAGCTGTTTTTT.

The chain uses TRBV5-1 and TRBJ1-2; 10 nucleotides match TRBD1. CDR1 SGHRS and CDR2 YFSETQ come from the germline V gene. The length of the CDR3 is 14 residues. Trimming removed 4 bases from V and 4 bases from J; junction bases left unmatched: 4. The CDR3 DNA reads TGCGCCAGCAGCCCCGACAGGGGGCTCTATGGCTACACCTTC. Translation gives CASSPDRGLYGYTF.

Only one count was recorded for this clone. This rearrangement joins TRBV15 to TRBJ2-4; 14 bases fit TRBD2. With 0 bases clipped from V and 8 bases from J, the junction kept 6 bases outside the gene matches. The CDR3 runs 17 residues. The germline V gene encodes CDR1 LNHNV and CDR2 YYDKDF (reference sequence). This CDR3 is CATSRERLAGGRDIQYF. The CDR3 DNA follows: TGTGCCACCAGCAGAGAAAGACTAGCGGGAGGGAGGGACATTCAGTACTTC.

The chain couples TRBV12-3 or TRBV12-4 to TRBJ2-1; D remains unclear. This CDR3 spans 13 amino acids. Between the trimmed V and J ends, which lost 6 bases and 7 bases, there was a span of 13 bases. The CDR3 here is CASSPQLQNEQFF. The CDR3 DNA reads TGTGCCAGCAGCCCACAACTGCAAAATGAGCAGTTCTTC.

The genes are TRBV7-2 and TRBJ2-3; the D is unclear. This CDR3 is 13 amino acids long. Trimming shortened V by 2 bases and J by 6 bases, and 9 bases separated the two germline ends. Germline loops: CDR1 SGHTA, CDR2 FQGNSA. The CDR3 reads CASSLSALDTQYF. The CDR3 DNA is TGTGCCAGCAGCTTATCCGCCCTTGATACGCAGTATTTT.

This chain connects TRBV5-1 to TRBJ1-3, with D perhaps TRBD1 (6 bases). The germline V and J ends were trimmed by 4 bases and 4 bases, with 21 bases remaining between them. The germline V gene has CDR1 SGHRS and CDR2 YFSETQ. This CDR3 has 17 residues. The CDR3 loop is CASSTARGGTAGNTIYF. In DNA form, the CDR3 reads TGCGCCAGCAGCACGGCAAGGGGGGGAACCGCCGGAAACACCATATATTTT. Full variable domain (missing parts from reference TRBV5-1 and TRBJ1-3): KAGVTQTPRYLIKTRGQQVTLSCSPISGHRSVSWYQQTPGQGLQFLFEYFSETQRNKGNFPGRFSGRQFSNSRSEMNVSTLELGDSALYLCASSTARGGTAGNTIYFGEGSWLTVV.

V gene TRBV18 combines with J gene TRBJ1-2; 10 nucleotides line up with TRBD1. Looked up from germline, CDR1 is KGHSH and CDR2 is LQKENI. V lost 3 bases to trimming and J lost 3 bases; unmatched junction nucleotides: 4. The CDR3 runs 15 residues. Written as DNA, the CDR3 is TGTGCCAGCTCACCGGGACAGGGGAGCGACTATGGCTACACCTTC. Protein product: CASSPGQGSDYGYTF.

The table lists this clone with a count of one. The chain joins TRBV2 to TRBJ1-1; D remains ambiguous. This CDR3 is built from 14 residues. The germline V gene has CDR1 SNHLY and CDR2 FYNNEI. V lost 8 bases to trimming and J lost 1 base, with 14 bases between them. The CDR3 DNA follows: TGTGCCAGCTGGCCTCCCTCAGAGAACACTGAAGCTTTCTTT. Translating it yields CASWPPSENTEAFF. Drawing the rest from reference TRBV2 and TRBJ1-1, the complete variable domain is EPEVTQTPSHQVTQMGQEVILRCVPISNHLYFYWYRQILGQKVEFLVSFYNNEISEKSEIFDDQFSVERPDGSNFTLKIRSTKLEDSAMYFCASWPPSENTEAFFGQGTRLTVV.

The chain employs TRBV27 and TRBJ2-5; D may be TRBD2 (7 bases). V lost 2 bases to trimming and J lost 5 bases, with 12 bases between them. The CDR3 is 14 amino acids. CDR1 and CDR2 (germline): MNHEY, SMNVEV (reference sequence). This CDR3 reads CASSLKGGIETQYF. The CDR3 region has the DNA TGTGCCAGCAGTTTAAAGGGGGGGATTGAGACCCAGTACTTC.

The chain recombines TRBV5-1 with TRBJ2-7, with a possible D match to TRBD1 (5 bases). The CDR3 is 13 residues long. Germline CDR1 SGHRS, CDR2 YFSETQ. Trimming removed 4 bases at V and 7 bases at J, with 15 bases between. CDR3 loop: CASSPYRSREQYF. The CDR3 DNA follows: TGCGCCAGCAGCCCTTACAGGTCGAGAGAGCAGTACTTC.

The rearrangement links TRBV6-5 to TRBJ2-5; 9 nucleotides agree with TRBD1. Germline V lookup: CDR1 MNHEY, CDR2 SVGAGI. Trimming cost V 2 bases and J 5 bases; bases outside gene matches: 9. The CDR3 totals 16 residues. CDR3 in amino acids: CASSYTRTGARETQYF. For the CDR3, the DNA is TGTGCCAGCAGTTACACCCGGACAGGGGCGCGGGAGACCCAGTACTTC.

CDR3 DNA sequence: TGTGCCAGCAGCCCGTTGGACACTGCCTTAGGGGGAAACACCATATATTTT. As protein: CASSPLDTALGGNTIYF. The genes are TRBV3-1 (or the pseudogene TRBV3-2) and TRBJ1-3; tentatively, D is TRBD1 (5 bases). The CDR3 consists of 17 residues. With 4 bases removed from V and 4 bases from J, the gap between germline ends came to 20 bases. The V gene's germline CDR1 is LGHDT and CDR2 YNNKEL (reference sequence).

The rearrangement uses TRBV10-1 and TRBJ2-3; tentatively, D is TRBD2 (6 bases). This CDR3 spans 15 amino acids. CDR1 WNHNN and CDR2 SYGVQD come from the germline V gene (reference sequence). Trimming shortened V by 0 bases and J by 6 bases, and 13 bases separated the two germline ends. CDR3 nucleotides: TGCGCCAGCAGTGAGTCAGGGGCGGGATGGGATACGCAGTATTTT. It translates to CASSESGAGWDTQYF.

The chain is built from TRBV7-9 and TRBJ2-5, with D maybe TRBD2 (6 bases). The CDR3 length is 15 residues. Deletions cut 6 bases from V and 2 bases from J, with 16 bases between. Germline V lookup: CDR1 SEHNR, CDR2 FQNEAQ (reference sequence). CDR3 in amino acids: CASSPPGRWQETQYF. The CDR3 nucleotides are TGTGCCAGCAGTCCTCCTGGGAGGTGGCAAGAGACCCAGTACTTC.

J is TRBJ1-3 and V is TRBV5-1, with D possibly matching TRBD1 (6 bases). The germline CDR1 and CDR2 sequences are SGHRS and YFSETQ. The CDR3 extends over 14 amino acids. V was clipped by 1 base and J by 4 bases, with 9 bases between them. Written as DNA, the CDR3 is TGCGCCAGCAGCTTGTCGGGGGCAGGAAACACCATATATTTT. It specifies CASSLSGAGNTIYF. Using reference TRBV5-1 and TRBJ1-3 for the parts outside the CDR3, the full variable domain is KAGVTQTPRYLIKTRGQQVTLSCSPISGHRSVSWYQQTPGQGLQFLFEYFSETQRNKGNFPGRFSGRQFSNSRSEMNVSTLELGDSALYLCASSLSGAGNTIYFGEGSWLTVV.